The clone carrying this T cell receptor beta chain was seen more than once but under ten times. Its antigen is still unknown. The sample belongs to a study of T-cell reconstitution after alpha-beta-depleted transplantation in children. Broader study findings: Reports say that about two months after transplant, the alpha-beta T cells came out of several hundred graft clones that had expanded.

Unique molecular identifiers were used in preparing the TCRbeta library. One entry per CDR3 protein results from TCRdb running MiXCR on the PCR reads. The sample lists around 450,000 distinct CDR3 sequences; roughly 17% were seen once. V lost 6 bases and J 9 bases, leaving 16 bases between the germline ends. The CDR3 has 13 residues. CDR1 is SEHNR, CDR2 FQNEAQ, per germline (reference sequence). Sequences were derived from PBMCs, mostly from graft donor cells, sampled 360 days after TCRalphabeta/CD19-depleted stem cell transplant. The clonotype comes from a boy under three years old who had a stem cell transplant for Wiskott-Aldrich syndrome, so the T cells may come from the graft donor. V gene TRBV7-9 combines with J gene TRBJ2-3; D is possibly TRBD1 (6 bases). Written as DNA, the CDR3 is TGTGCCAGCAGTCCGATAACCACAGGGACGCAGTATTTT. Protein: CASSPITTGTQYF. The complete variable domain, with remaining parts taken from reference TRBV7-9 and TRBJ2-3, reads DTGVSQNPRHKITKRGQNVTFRCDPISEHNRLYWYRQTLGQGPEFLTYFQNEAQLEKSRLLSDRFSAERPKGSFSTLEIQRTEQGDSAMYLCASSPITTGTQYFGPGTRLTVL.